This TCR beta chain was retrieved from a study of T cells in Graves' hyperthyroidism and ophthalmopathy. The source material, RNA transcripts, was used to amplify TCR beta CDR3 regions. In the first-round RT-PCR of the TCR CDR3, the HTBI primer set was used. TCRdb ran MiXCR on the multiplex PCR reads and lists one entry per CDR3 protein. Here the sample spans about 500,000 distinct CDR3 sequences, about 15% being singletons. Researchers barred patients who had uncontrolled infection, other autoimmune disease, pregnancy or lactation. CDR3 size: 17 residues. With V trimmed by 4 bases and J by 0 bases, 12 bases remained unmatched. Germline assignment: CDR1 LGHDT and CDR2 YNNKEL (reference sequence). The table lists this clonotype with many counts.

Material: blood. The sequence came from a woman under 30 with Graves' hyperthyroidism. This chain joins TRBV3-1 and TRBJ2-7, with 7 bases lining up with TRBD2. The CDR3 here is CASSPGAGERGSYEQYF. For the CDR3, the DNA is TGTGCCAGCAGCCCGGGCGCGGGGGAAAGGGGCTCCTACGAGCAGTACTTC.